This T cell receptor (beta chain) is from a study of T cell responses to AZD1222 COVID-19 vaccine. Study-wide points: Targeting of unmutated variant regions was reportedly seen in nearly half of spike-specific TCRs. It was only a handful of AZD1222 recipients who were seropositive at baseline. There were mostly white British donors and more females than males, and clonal diversity was possibly underestimated.

The V segment lost 4 bases and the J segment 3 bases; nucleotides outside the gene matches: 4. Germline V gives CDR1 SGHDN, CDR2 FVKESK. This CDR3 region has 15 residues. On this clone: What it binds is unknown.

Generated by immunoSEQ multiplex PCR, the TCRdb table keeps only in-frame clones and is missing some. This sample has 90,000 to 120,000 clones, with roughly 90% found just once. This specimen consisted of peripheral blood, obtained on day 0 of AZD1222 vaccination. This clonotype was sampled from an adult in good health. V gene TRBV14 combines with J gene TRBJ1-1, with 11 bases aligning to TRBD1. The CDR3 region has the DNA TGTGCCAGCAGCCTCTTGGGACAGGGGGACACTGAAGCTTTCTTT. This translates into CASSLLGQGDTEAFF.